The 29 T cell receptor beta chains presented below share a single source sample, sequenced in a study of somatic mutations in cytotoxic T cells in rheumatoid arthritis. Libraries were prepared by immunoSEQ multiplex PCR; TCRdb keeps only in-frame clonotypes and omits some of them. Of approximately 11,000 clones in the sample, less than 80% were seen once. What was sequenced was CD8+ T cells sorted from blood. The source of these receptors is an adult with rheumatoid arthritis.

As to this clone: The junction and the germline gene differ at one end; a read error may be behind it. The J gene is TRBJ2-5, the V gene TRBV7-7; possible D gene TRBD1, 5 bases. This CDR3 region has 15 residues. Looked up from germline, CDR1 is SSHAT and CDR2 is FNYEAQ (reference sequence). The CDR3: CASSLGFSAGETQYF. The DNA of the CDR3 is TGTGCTAGCAGCTTAGGATTTTCGGCAGGGGAGACCCAGTACTTC.

Concerning this clone itself: The sample has other DNA sequences that encode this CDR3 too. The chain carries TRBV4-3 and TRBJ1-3; D is undetermined. CDR1 and CDR2 from the germline V gene are LGHNA and YSLEER. V lost 0 bases and J 0 bases, leaving 9 bases between the germline ends. The CDR3 totals 16 residues. The CDR3 loop reads CASSQDLGSSGNTIYF. The CDR3 DNA reads as TGCGCCAGCAGCCAAGATCTGGGGAGCTCTGGAAACACCATATATTTT.

The rearrangement joins TRBV2 to TRBJ2-1; the D gene is possibly TRBD2 (5 bases). The CDR3 loop spans 15 amino acids. The germline CDR1 and CDR2 sequences are SNHLY and FYNNEI. Trimming left V 5 bases short and J 8 bases short, with 19 bases between. The CDR3 loop is CASSPPAGQADEQFF. CDR3 DNA: TGTGCCAGCAGTCCGCCGGCAGGTCAAGCGGATGAGCAGTTCTTC.

V and J are TRBV7-9 and TRBJ1-2; no clear D gene. Deletions cut 6 bases from V and 3 bases from J, with 17 bases between. Per the germline V gene, CDR1 is SEHNR and CDR2 is FQNEAQ (reference sequence). The CDR3 length is 15 residues. CDR3 protein: CASRVGPIGDYGYTF. CDR3 bases: TGTGCCAGCAGGGTAGGGCCGATCGGGGACTATGGCTACACCTTC.

The V gene is TRBV28, the J gene TRBJ2-1, with unresolved D. CDR1 MDHEN and CDR2 SYDVKM come from the germline V gene. The CDR3 is 13 residues long. The ends were cut back, 4 bases at V and 5 bases at J, with 9 bases in the middle. CDR3 loop: CASSSRLDNEQFF. The CDR3 bases are TGTGCCAGCAGTTCACGACTGGACAATGAGCAGTTCTTC.

The chain recombines TRBV6-6 with TRBJ2-6, with TRBD1 identical over 7 bases. Germline assignment: CDR1 MNHNY and CDR2 SVGAGI (reference sequence). The J segment lost 4 bases and the V segment lost 8 bases, leaving 8 bases of the junction unmatched. The length of the CDR3 is 15 residues. The CDR3: CASRNTGAGANVLTF. The CDR3 DNA sequence: TGTGCCAGCCGAAACACAGGGGCCGGGGCCAACGTCCTGACTTTC.

CDR3 in amino acids: CASSQPPNTEAFF. In DNA, the CDR3 is TGCGCCAGCAGCCAGCCCCCAAACACTGAAGCTTTCTTT. This sequence joins TRBV5-1 and TRBJ1-1; D not certain. This CDR3 is 13 amino acids long. Germline CDR1 is SGHRS and CDR2 is YFSETQ. Trimming removed 4 bases at V and 2 bases at J, with 9 bases between.

V usage is TRBV27 and J usage is TRBJ2-7; 10 bases map to TRBD2. V lost 2 bases and J lost 5; bases outside the gene matches: 6. Germline-derived CDR1 and CDR2 are MNHEY and SMNVEV (reference sequence). CDR3 size: 15 residues. This CDR3 reads CASSLMAGTSDEQYF. The CDR3 coding sequence is TGTGCCAGCAGTTTAATGGCCGGGACTAGCGACGAGCAGTACTTC.

The genes are TRBV2 and TRBJ2-3; possible D gene TRBD2, 5 bases. From germline, CDR1 is SNHLY and CDR2 FYNNEI. The CDR3 totals 15 residues. The ends were cut back, 0 bases at V and 2 bases at J, with 9 bases in the middle. CDR3 in DNA: TGTGCCAGCAGTGAAGCGGGAGTCCTCACAGATACGCAGTATTTT. Its translation: CASSEAGVLTDTQYF.

The J gene is TRBJ2-3, the V gene TRBV7-9, with 11 bases identical to TRBD2. V was clipped by 6 bases and J by 4 bases; unmatched bases: 12. Germline CDR1 and CDR2: SEHNR and FQNEAQ (reference sequence). There are 17 residues in the CDR3. This CDR3 is CASSRLLAGVFADTQYF. The DNA for the CDR3 is TGTGCCAGCAGTCGCTTACTAGCGGGAGTTTTCGCAGATACGCAGTATTTT.

This clone was recorded a few times. This chain links TRBV25-1 with TRBJ2-7; TRBD1 matches 9 bases. CDR1 is MGHDK, CDR2 SYGVNS, per germline. Trimming took 4 bases from V and 4 from J; bases not matched to a gene: 2. This CDR3 region has 13 residues. The CDR3 DNA follows: TGTGCCAGCAGTGCGGGGACAGGGTACGAGCAGTACTTC. Translating it yields CASSAGTGYEQYF.

The rearrangement joins TRBV19 to TRBJ1-3, with TRBD1 identical over 7 bases. The CDR3 is 15 residues long. The V gene's germline CDR1 is LNHDA and CDR2 SQIVND (reference sequence). Germline trimming cut 2 bases from V and 5 bases from J; bases unmatched to any gene: 6. This chain's CDR3 is CASSIPTGRRNTIYF. CDR3 DNA sequence: TGTGCCAGTAGTATACCGACAGGGAGGCGAAACACCATATATTTT.

This chain uses TRBV4-3 with TRBJ2-5; 14 bases are a match to TRBD2. Germline CDR1 LGHNA, CDR2 YSLEER. The CDR3 contains 15 residues. V lost 4 bases and J lost 3; bases outside the gene matches: 1. The CDR3 region is CASSPTSGREETQYF. In DNA, the CDR3 is TGCGCCAGCAGCCCGACTAGCGGGAGGGAAGAGACCCAGTACTTC.

This clone was recorded a few times. The rearrangement joins TRBV14 to TRBJ2-7; D uncertain. Trimming left V 0 bases short and J 3 bases short, with 18 bases between. Germline V lookup: CDR1 SGHDN, CDR2 FVKESK. This CDR3 is 17 amino acids long. CDR3 sequence: CASSQEQVGFFGYEQYF. Written as DNA, the CDR3 is TGTGCCAGCAGCCAAGAGCAAGTTGGATTTTTTGGCTACGAGCAGTACTTC.

The rearrangement joins TRBV6-5 to TRBJ2-2, with D uncertain. The CDR3 covers 15 residues. The germline V gene has CDR1 MNHEY and CDR2 SVGAGI. Deletions cut 3 bases from V and 4 bases from J, with 12 bases between. CDR3 in amino acids: CASSYGLEVTGELFF. The CDR3 DNA sequence: TGTGCCAGCAGTTATGGGCTGGAAGTCACCGGGGAGCTGTTTTTT.

This clone was counted a single time. This chain links TRBV25-1 with TRBJ1-4, with 7 positions matching TRBD1. The length of the CDR3 is 15 residues. Germline CDR1 and CDR2: MGHDK and SYGVNS. The V and J ends lost 5 bases and 7 bases, in that order; junction bases with no gene match: 10. The CDR3 protein is CASSHRGSSVEKLFF. Written as DNA, the CDR3 is TGTGCCAGCAGTCACAGGGGAAGCTCAGTTGAAAAACTGTTTTTT.

V gene TRBV4-3 combines with J gene TRBJ1-1; perhaps TRBD1 as D (5 bases). The CDR3 length is 13 residues. Trimming stripped 4 bases from V and 4 bases from J, with 10 bases between. CDR1 LGHNA and CDR2 YSLEER come from the germline V gene. The CDR3 protein is CASSLSGLTEAFF. CDR3 coding DNA: TGCGCCAGCAGCCTTTCGGGGCTCACTGAAGCTTTCTTT.

The chain uses TRBV4-3 and TRBJ1-3, with D possibly being TRBD1 (5 bases). V was trimmed by 8 bases and J by 2 bases, leaving 13 bases between them. This CDR3 has 14 amino acids. The V gene's germline CDR1 is LGHNA and CDR2 YSLEER. This CDR3 is CASGIRGTGNTIYF. The CDR3, as DNA: TGCGCCAGCGGGATACGGGGGACTGGAAACACCATATATTTT.

The CDR3 nucleotides read TGTGCCAGCAGCTTATACCCCGAGAACTATGGCTACACCTTC. This translates into CASSLYPENYGYTF. The rearrangement links TRBV13 to TRBJ1-2; the D is unclear. CDR3 length: 14 residues. Germline CDR1 and CDR2: PRHDT and FYEKMQ (reference sequence). The V gene lost 2 bases and the J gene lost 2 bases, with 9 bases spanning the gap.

The rearrangement links TRBV27 to TRBJ2-3; D is unclear. The germline CDR1 and CDR2 sequences are MNHEY and SMNVEV (reference sequence). CDR3 length: 14 residues. Trimming took 5 bases from V and 1 from J, leaving 10 bases between them. The CDR3 sequence: CASSLKKGTDTQYF. DNA for the CDR3: TGTGCCAGCAGTCTAAAAAAGGGCACAGATACGCAGTATTTT.

This chain connects TRBV7-2 to TRBJ2-3; 9 bases agree with TRBD2. Per the germline V gene, CDR1 is SGHTA and CDR2 is FQGNSA. V gave up 4 bases and J gave up 2 bases; unmatched junction bases: 13. This CDR3 comprises 18 residues. As DNA, the CDR3 is TGTGCCAGCAGCTCGCAACCCGAGACTAGCGGACCCACAGATACGCAGTATTTT. Its protein is CASSSQPETSGPTDTQYF.

The table lists this clone with a count of one. The chain carries TRBV12-2 and TRBJ2-7; the table's D gene call, TRBD2, was not cross checked with the DNA. TRBV12-2 is a documented pseudogene. CDR3 length equals 17 residues. The CDR3 DNA follows: TGTGCAAGTCGAAGGACTAGCGGGAGGATGGGGTTTCACGAGCAGTACTTC. Amino acid sequence: CASRRTSGRMGFHEQYF.

The V and J genes are TRBV13 and TRBJ1-1; D unresolved. V was trimmed by 3 bases and J by 2 bases, leaving 7 bases between them. Germline CDR1 and CDR2: PRHDT and FYEKMQ (reference sequence). There are 13 residues in the CDR3. The DNA of the CDR3 is TGTGCCAGCAGCTTTCGGGGAAACACTGAAGCTTTCTTT. It encodes CASSFRGNTEAFF.

The rearrangement links TRBV7-2 to TRBJ2-7; D call uncertain. V lost 1 base to trimming and J lost 2 bases, with 9 bases between them. This CDR3 spans 14 amino acids. The germline CDR1 and CDR2 sequences are SGHTA and FQGNSA. Here the CDR3 reads CASSLDQGPYEQYF. The CDR3 DNA reads TGTGCCAGCAGCTTAGATCAAGGCCCCTACGAGCAGTACTTC.

The genes are TRBV6-5 and TRBJ1-1; possible D gene TRBD1, 5 bases. Trimming cost V 7 bases and J 5 bases, with 14 bases left between them. The CDR3 is 13 residues long. The germline CDR1 and CDR2 sequences are MNHEY and SVGAGI. The CDR3 is CASTYGTQTEAFF. The CDR3 DNA reads as TGTGCCAGCACCTACGGGACTCAGACTGAAGCTTTCTTT.

The chain combines TRBV28 with TRBJ1-1; D might be TRBD1 (6 bases). The V and J ends lost 1 base and 8 bases respectively, with 14 bases between them. The germline gives CDR1 MDHEN, CDR2 SYDVKM. This CDR3 comprises 14 residues. For the CDR3, the DNA is TGTGCCAGCAGTTTATATAAGCAGACAGGCGAAGCTTTCTTT. Translation gives CASSLYKQTGEAFF.

The V gene is TRBV2, the J gene TRBJ2-2; 14 bases line up with TRBD2. The CDR3 runs to 17 residues. Germline CDR1 SNHLY, CDR2 FYNNEI. The J segment lost 2 bases and the V segment lost 6 bases, leaving 5 bases of the junction unmatched. The DNA for the CDR3 is TGTGCCAGCAGCTGGACTAGCGGGGGGCTAAACACCGGGGAGCTGTTTTTT. This sequence encodes CASSWTSGGLNTGELFF.

This sequence joins TRBV2 and TRBJ2-5, with TRBD2 matching over 11 bases. Germline V gene lookup returns CDR1 SNHLY and CDR2 FYNNEI. This CDR3 is built from 15 residues. J lost 2 bases, V lost 6 bases, and 5 bases had no gene match. The DNA of the CDR3 is TGTGCCAGCAGGCCATCTAGCGGGGGGCAAGAGACCCAGTACTTC. Translation: CASRPSSGGQETQYF.

The CDR3 loop reads CASSRNPGIPQFDEQFF. The CDR3 DNA reads TGCGCCAGCAGCCGCAACCCAGGGATCCCCCAATTCGATGAGCAGTTCTTC. The rearrangement joins TRBV4-3 to TRBJ2-1; a possible D gene is TRBD1 (5 bases). The germline V gene encodes CDR1 LGHNA and CDR2 YSLEER. Trimming took off 4 bases at V and 8 bases at J, with 24 bases between the two ends. CDR3 size: 17 residues.